Given below is one T cell receptor (beta chain) in context. Its specificity is not known. This sample was taken from a study of cytomegalovirus exposure and HLA in healthy donors. Study-wide points: Accurate predictions that matched the HLA-A and HLA-B alleles of most subjects were reportedly made from TCR beta sequences. Reportedly, diagnosis of cytomegalovirus status by the classifier showed high specificity and sensitivity.

The trim removed 0 bases at V and 6 bases at J, leaving 4 bases unmatched. The CDR3 has 14 residues. The germline gives CDR1 SGHDT, CDR2 YYEEEE. The PCR had 60 Vbeta and 13 Jbeta primers. The protocol was immunoSEQ multiplex PCR, while the TCRdb copy is restricted to in-frame clones and leaves out a portion. Its table records about 99,000 clones. V is TRBV5-6 and J is TRBJ1-2; TRBD1 matches 8 bases. Sequencing was performed on PBMCs. The clonotype comes from a middle-aged man in good health and CMV-seronegative. CDR3 DNA sequence: TGTGCCAGCAGCTTGGGACAGGGGTTTCATGGCTACACCTTC. Translation gives CASSLGQGFHGYTF.